This T cell receptor beta chain emerged from a study of beta chain features in type 1 diabetes. General study results and limits: There was a moderate but significant shortening of TCRB CDR3s in all four CD4+ subsets of Type 1 diabetes patients.

The isolated RNA, all of it, was reverse transcribed, so expressed TCRB transcripts were what got sequenced. The read count averaged approximately 4 million across naive, central memory and regulatory T cell samples. Here immunoSEQ multiplex PCR was the method, and the copy in TCRdb shows in-frame clones only, minus some. The repertoire consists of 130,000 or so clones, with roughly 10% occurring once and the leading ten covering 0.75%. V was pared by 3 bases and J by 1 base, with 6 bases between. Germline V gene data show CDR1 as SGHTA and CDR2 as FQGTGA. CDR3 length: 13 amino acids. Of note for this clone: What it binds is not known.

The TCR originated in a man aged 25-45 years with type 1 diabetes. V usage is TRBV7-3 and J usage is TRBJ1-1; D unclear. Sequencing was carried out using central memory CD4+ T cells from blood. CDR3 nucleotide sequence: TGTGCCAGCAGCTTTAACGGGAACACTGAAGCTTTCTTT. This translates into CASSFNGNTEAFF.